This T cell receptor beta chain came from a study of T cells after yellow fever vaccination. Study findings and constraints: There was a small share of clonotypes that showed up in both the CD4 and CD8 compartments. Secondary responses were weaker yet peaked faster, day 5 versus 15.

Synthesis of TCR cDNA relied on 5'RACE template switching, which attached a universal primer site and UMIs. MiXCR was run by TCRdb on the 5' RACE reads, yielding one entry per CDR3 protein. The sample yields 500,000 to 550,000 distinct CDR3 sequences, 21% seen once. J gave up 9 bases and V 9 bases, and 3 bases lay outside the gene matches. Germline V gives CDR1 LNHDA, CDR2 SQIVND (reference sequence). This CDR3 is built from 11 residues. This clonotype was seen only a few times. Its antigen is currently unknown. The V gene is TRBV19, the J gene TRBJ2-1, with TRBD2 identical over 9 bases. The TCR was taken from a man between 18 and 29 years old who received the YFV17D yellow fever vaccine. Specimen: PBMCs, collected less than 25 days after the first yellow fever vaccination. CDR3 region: CASGGGGEQFF. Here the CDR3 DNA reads TGTGCCAGCGGCGGGGGGGGTGAGCAGTTCTTC.